This T cell receptor (beta chain) was profiled in a study of technical replicates of blood from several donors. Assay used: immunoSEQ multiplex PCR; TCRdb lists only in-frame clones, some missing. Of tens of thousands of clones listed, 95% are singletons. CDR3 length: 19 amino acids. With V trimmed by 3 bases and J by 0 bases, 17 bases remained unmatched. CDR1 LGHNA and CDR2 YNFKEQ come from the germline V gene. The sequenced sample consisted of T cells isolated from PBMCs. The chain joins TRBV4-2 to TRBJ2-7; 7 bases agree with TRBD2. The source of this sequence is a human donor in good health. DNA for the CDR3: TGTGCCAGCAGCCAGGCCAACCCATTCGGGGGGATGAGCTCCTACGAGCAGTACTTC. Its protein is CASSQANPFGGMSSYEQYF.